The 28 T cell receptor beta chains listed next were all sequenced from one sample in a study of beta chain features in type 1 diabetes. Study-level findings and limits: Moderate yet significant TCRB CDR3 shortening was seen in Type 1 diabetes patients in all four CD4+ subsets.

Isolated RNA was reverse transcribed in full, so expressed TCRB transcripts were sequenced. Method: immunoSEQ multiplex PCR; TCRdb's copy keeps in-frame clones and lacks some. In the table there are 280,000 or so clones, approximately 16% of which are singletons. Their antigens are not known. The specimen was naive CD4+ T cells from blood. All receptors come from a man between 18 and 35 years old with type 1 diabetes.

V usage is TRBV6-5 and J usage is TRBJ2-7; 7 bases agree with TRBD1. V shed 5 bases, J shed 2 bases, and the junction held 9 bases outside the gene matches. Germline CDR1 and CDR2: MNHEY and SVGAGI. The CDR3 contains 15 residues. CDR3 bases: TGTGCCAGCAGTCGAATTAGGGACAGAGCCTACGAGCAGTACTTC. This translates into CASSRIRDRAYEQYF.

This clone has more than one count but fewer than ten. The chain joins TRBV7-2 to TRBJ1-5, with D perhaps TRBD1 (5 bases). The V gene lost 1 base and the J gene lost 5 bases, with 6 bases spanning the gap. This CDR3 spans 13 amino acids. Per germline, CDR1 SGHTA and CDR2 FQGNSA. CDR3 loop: CASSLVRDQPQHF. As DNA, the CDR3 is TGTGCCAGCAGCTTAGTCAGGGATCAGCCCCAGCATTTT.

This chain uses TRBV5-4 with TRBJ1-1; 8 positions match TRBD1. CDR3 length equals 13 residues. Germline V CDR1 and CDR2: SGHNT, YYREEE (reference sequence). The V and J ends lost 0 bases and 11 bases, in that order; junction bases with no gene match: 6. DNA for the CDR3: TGTGCCAGCAGCTTGGCCGGGACAGGTAGTGCTTTCTTT. Its protein product is CASSLAGTGSAFF.

This clone was seen more than once but under ten times. The chain joins TRBV27 to TRBJ1-1, with D possibly TRBD1 on 5 matching bases. CDR3 length: 13 residues. From germline, CDR1 is MNHEY and CDR2 SMNVEV (reference sequence). The V and J ends lost 2 bases and 7 bases respectively, with 11 bases between them. CDR3 sequence reads: CASSLNTGVEAFF. In DNA form, the CDR3 reads TGTGCCAGCAGTTTAAACACAGGAGTTGAAGCTTTCTTT.

The chain is built from TRBV4-1 and TRBJ1-5; D is perhaps TRBD1 (5 bases). Germline V gene data show CDR1 as MGHRA and CDR2 as YSYEKL. The CDR3 is 17 residues long. V dropped 0 bases and J dropped 0 bases, with 12 bases sitting between them. CDR3 sequence (DNA): TGCGCCAGCAGCCAAGATGATCAGGGTTATAGCAATCAGCCCCAGCATTTT. Its translation is CASSQDDQGYSNQPQHF.

This clone has more than one count but fewer than ten. The chain combines TRBV4-3 with TRBJ2-2; no clear D. Trimming removed 0 bases from V and 5 bases from J, with 10 bases in between. CDR1 is LGHNA, CDR2 YSLEER, per germline. The CDR3 extends over 15 amino acids. Here the CDR3 DNA reads TGCGCCAGCAGCCAAGATGCCCCCAGAACCGGGGAGCTGTTTTTT. Amino acid sequence: CASSQDAPRTGELFF.

The rearrangement links TRBV5-1 to TRBJ2-5; 8 bases align to TRBD1. In germline, CDR1 is SGHRS, CDR2 YFSETQ. J was trimmed by 1 base and V by 4 bases; bases with no gene match: 12. The CDR3 spans 17 residues. CDR3 DNA: TGCGCCAGCAGCCGAACGAACGGACAGGGCCTCCAAGAGACCCAGTACTTC. It specifies CASSRTNGQGLQETQYF.

This clone was seen a few times. V and J are TRBV19 and TRBJ2-1, with TRBD2 matching 8 bases. V shed 5 bases, J shed 2 bases, and the junction held 5 bases outside the gene matches. The germline V gene has CDR1 LNHDA and CDR2 SQIVND (reference sequence). This CDR3 has 15 amino acids. Here the CDR3 reads CASSGTSPAYNEQFF. CDR3 in DNA: TGTGCCAGTAGTGGGACTAGTCCAGCCTACAATGAGCAGTTCTTC.

J is TRBJ2-5 and V is TRBV27; a weak D match, TRBD1 (5 bases). CDR1 and CDR2 from the germline V gene are MNHEY and SMNVEV (reference sequence). V was clipped by 3 bases and J by 4 bases, with 15 bases between them. The length of the CDR3 is 15 residues. CDR3 in amino acids: CASSFTGTYLETQYF. The CDR3 DNA sequence: TGTGCCAGCAGTTTCACAGGCACTTACCTAGAGACCCAGTACTTC.

This chain uses TRBV29-1 with TRBJ2-4, with D tentatively TRBD1 (7 bases). Trimming cost V 3 bases and J 8 bases, with 14 bases left between them. Germline V lookup: CDR1 SQVTM, CDR2 ANQGSEA. This CDR3 has 13 residues. The CDR3 is CSVEGARGDIQYF. The CDR3 coding sequence is TGCAGCGTTGAGGGGGCCAGGGGGGACATTCAGTACTTC.

Ten or more counts support this clone. CDR3 in amino acids: CSVEQETQYF. In DNA form, the CDR3 reads TGCAGCGTCGAGCAAGAGACCCAGTACTTC. The chain carries TRBV29-1 and TRBJ2-5; D ambiguous. The CDR3 contains 10 residues. V was cut by 6 bases and J by 2 bases, with 4 bases left in between. The germline gives CDR1 SQVTM, CDR2 ANQGSEA.

In DNA, the CDR3 is TGTGCCAGCAGCTGGGGTGCGGCAGGGGCAAGAGTGACCCAGTACTTC. Its protein is CASSWGAAGARVTQYF. This chain uses TRBV7-2 with TRBJ2-5, with D possibly being TRBD1 (6 bases). The V end lost 4 bases, the J end lost 7 bases, and 22 bases lay between the germline ends. The length of the CDR3 is 16 residues. Per the germline V gene, CDR1 is SGHTA and CDR2 is FQGNSA.

The chain joins TRBV5-4 to TRBJ1-2; 8 bases line up with TRBD1. Looked up from germline, CDR1 is SGHNT and CDR2 is YYREEE (reference sequence). This CDR3 has 15 amino acids. Germline trimming cut 4 bases from V and 0 bases from J; bases unmatched to any gene: 5. The chain's CDR3 is CASSRGTGANYGYTF. The CDR3 DNA sequence: TGTGCCAGCAGCAGGGGGACAGGCGCTAACTATGGCTACACCTTC.

The J gene is TRBJ2-7, the V gene TRBV15; D is uncertain. The CDR3 is made up of 14 amino acids. Between the trimmed V and J ends, which lost 1 base and 2 bases, there was a span of 9 bases. Per germline, CDR1 LNHNV and CDR2 YYDKDF (reference sequence). CDR3 sequence (DNA): TGTGCCACCAGCAGAGGCGGCAGCCCCTACGAGCAGTACTTC. It yields the protein CATSRGGSPYEQYF.

The rearrangement uses TRBV5-4 and TRBJ2-7; D perhaps matches TRBD1 (5 bases). This CDR3 region has 14 residues. Germline CDR1 SGHNT, CDR2 YYREEE (reference sequence). V was pared by 4 bases and J by 2 bases, with 13 bases between. The CDR3 region is CASSLGRQTYEQYF. The CDR3 DNA reads as TGTGCCAGCAGCCTGGGGCGGCAGACCTACGAGCAGTACTTC.

J is TRBJ1-1 and V is TRBV2, with a tentative D call TRBD1 (5 bases). Trimming left V 8 bases short and J 3 bases short, with 10 bases between. CDR3 length: 12 amino acids. Germline V gives CDR1 SNHLY, CDR2 FYNNEI. In DNA form, the CDR3 reads TGTGCCAGCTGTAGGGGTGACACTGAAGCTTTCTTT. Its translation is CASCRGDTEAFF.

The CDR3 bases are TGTGCCAGCAGCCAAGGTACGTGGCGGAGTCCCGAGACCCAGTACTTC. The encoded protein is CASSQGTWRSPETQYF. The chain joins TRBV4-2 to TRBJ2-5; D remains ambiguous. The CDR3 sequence is 16 residues long. V was shortened by 1 base and J by 5 bases, with 17 bases between the two germline ends. Germline V lookup: CDR1 LGHNA, CDR2 YNFKEQ.

This clone was counted between two and nine times. The chain couples TRBV18 to TRBJ2-3; no definite D call. Trimming stripped 5 bases from V and 5 bases from J, with 17 bases between. Germline V gives CDR1 KGHSH, CDR2 LQKENI. This CDR3 comprises 15 residues. CDR3 amino acids: CASSARWQDKDTQYF. The DNA of the CDR3 is TGTGCCAGCTCAGCTCGTTGGCAGGATAAAGATACGCAGTATTTT.

The chain has TRBV5-1 and TRBJ2-4; 10 bases are a match to TRBD1. This CDR3 comprises 16 residues. V shed 5 bases, J shed 2 bases, and the junction held 7 bases outside the gene matches. Germline CDR1 is SGHRS and CDR2 is YFSETQ. CDR3 DNA: TGCGCCAGCAGGTTGACAGGGGGCGCGACCAAAAACATTCAGTACTTC. It translates to CASRLTGGATKNIQYF.

DNA for the CDR3: TGTGCCAGCAGCTTAGGTTGGCAGGACTACAATGAGCAGTTCTTC. This codes for CASSLGWQDYNEQFF. The rearrangement links TRBV7-2 to TRBJ2-1, with unresolved D. The CDR3 loop spans 15 amino acids. The germline CDR1 and CDR2 sequences are SGHTA and FQGNSA. Trimming took 1 base from V and 3 from J, leaving 10 bases between them.

The J gene is TRBJ2-7, the V gene TRBV6-5, with 8 positions matching TRBD1. CDR1 is MNHEY and CDR2 is SVGAGI in the germline V gene. The CDR3 is 15 residues long. The V segment lost 10 bases and the J segment 0 bases; nucleotides outside the gene matches: 11. CDR3 loop: CATNVWTGSSYEQYF. The CDR3 DNA follows: TGTGCCACCAACGTCTGGACAGGGAGCTCCTACGAGCAGTACTTC.

This clone was seen more than once but under ten times. In nucleotides, the CDR3 is TGTGCCAGCTCACCTGACAGGTACGAGCAGTACTTC. Translating it yields CASSPDRYEQYF. V is TRBV18 and J is TRBJ2-7; a possible D gene is TRBD1 (6 bases). Trimming removed 3 bases from V and 4 bases from J, with 7 bases in between. The CDR3 has 12 residues. Germline CDR1 reads KGHSH; CDR2 reads LQKENI. Combining the CDR3 with reference TRBV18 and TRBJ2-7 gives the whole variable domain NAGVMQNPRHLVRRRGQEARLRCSPMKGHSHVYWYRQLPEEGLKFMVYLQKENIIDESGMPKERFSAEFPKEGPSILRIQQVVRGDSAAYFCASSPDRYEQYFGPGTRLTVT.

The chain couples TRBV28 to TRBJ2-7; 11 nucleotides align to TRBD1. V trimming: 5 bases; J trimming: 2 bases; junction bases outside the gene matches: 5. The CDR3 contains 15 residues. Germline V lookup: CDR1 MDHEN, CDR2 SYDVKM. The CDR3 reads CASSTTGQGAYEQYF. The CDR3, as DNA: TGTGCCAGCAGTACCACGGGACAGGGGGCCTACGAGCAGTACTTC.

The genes are TRBV16 and TRBJ1-5, with D perhaps TRBD1 (5 bases). The ends were cut back, 5 bases at V and 7 bases at J, with 18 bases in the middle. Germline V gives CDR1 KGHSY, CDR2 FQNENV. This CDR3 contains 15 residues. CDR3 nucleotides: TGTGCCAGCAGCTACGAAGCTAGGGCAGGGCAGCCCCAGCATTTT. This codes for CASSYEARAGQPQHF. Complete variable domain (other parts from reference TRBV16 and TRBJ1-5): GEEVAQTPKHLVRGEGQKAKLYCAPIKGHSYVFWYQQVLKNEFKFLISFQNENVFDETGMPKERFSAKCLPNSPCSLEIQATKLEDSAVYFCASSYEARAGQPQHFGDGTRLSIL.

There are a few counts of this clone. The CDR3 is CASSPRSRDTQYF. CDR3 in DNA: TGTGCCAGCAGTCCCCGCTCTAGGGATACGCAGTATTTT. The chain is built from TRBV2 and TRBJ2-3; D unresolved. Germline V CDR1 and CDR2: SNHLY, FYNNEI. Trimming shortened V by 5 bases and J by 6 bases, and 12 bases separated the two germline ends. The CDR3 has 13 amino acids.

With regard to this clone: Other nucleotide sequences from this sample produce the same CDR3. This chain uses TRBV18 with TRBJ1-1; D may be TRBD1 (5 bases). This CDR3 region has 13 residues. The V and J ends lost 6 bases and 1 base respectively, with 9 bases between them. From germline, CDR1 is KGHSH and CDR2 LQKENI. CDR3 sequence: CASSPGENTEAFF. DNA for the CDR3: TGTGCCAGCTCTCCGGGGGAGAACACTGAAGCTTTCTTT. The whole variable domain, remainder taken from reference TRBV18 and TRBJ1-1, is NAGVMQNPRHLVRRRGQEARLRCSPMKGHSHVYWYRQLPEEGLKFMVYLQKENIIDESGMPKERFSAEFPKEGPSILRIQQVVRGDSAAYFCASSPGENTEAFFGQGTRLTVV.

In this sample, this clone turned up a few times. The V call is TRBV27, the J call TRBJ2-3; 9 nucleotides agree with TRBD2. This CDR3 has 14 residues. The germline V gene encodes CDR1 MNHEY and CDR2 SMNVEV (reference sequence). J lost 1 base, V lost 4 bases, and 0 bases had no gene match. CDR3 in DNA: TGTGCCAGCAGTTGGACTAGCGGCACAGATACGCAGTATTTT. Translating it yields CASSWTSGTDTQYF.

This clone turned up a few times. The J gene is TRBJ2-3, the V gene TRBV7-9, with 13 bases lining up with TRBD2. The CDR3 loop spans 17 amino acids. Trimming removed 1 base from V and 2 bases from J; junction bases left unmatched: 3. Germline V gives CDR1 SEHNR, CDR2 FQNEAQ (reference sequence). CDR3 DNA sequence: TGTGCCAGCAGCTTAGGGGGACTAGCGGGGTTCACAGATACGCAGTATTTT. It specifies CASSLGGLAGFTDTQYF.